A single sample is the source of the 4 T cell receptor beta chains below, sequenced in a study of regulatory T cells in long-lasting Graves disease. Time point defined: persistent/refractory GD, antithyroid drugs over 5 years with positive TRAb. Making the TCR library involved RNA that had been extracted from PBMCs. HTBI primers from iRepertoire and Arm-PCR of CDR3 regions yielded the TCR beta libraries. TCRdb recomputed calls from the multiplex PCR reads with MiXCR, one row per CDR3 protein. Among 250,000 to 300,000 distinct CDR3 sequences, around 20% were seen once, and the ten largest hold 56%. The sample here was peripheral blood mononuclear cells (PBMCs), taken when the disease was refractory, from a patient treated with antithyroid drugs. These receptors were taken from a female donor with Graves disease.

This clonotype was seen repeatedly, ten times or more. The rearrangement joins TRBV20-1 to TRBJ1-2, with no clear D. The V gene's germline CDR1 is DFQATT and CDR2 SNEGSKA (reference sequence). V lost 0 bases and J lost 6, with 8 bases in between. CDR3 length equals 12 residues. The CDR3 coding sequence is TGCAGTGCTAGAGATACAACCCATGGCTACACCTTC. Its translation is CSARDTTHGYTF.

This chain links TRBV5-1 with TRBJ1-2; 9 bases map to TRBD1. J was trimmed by 10 bases and V by 0 bases; bases with no gene match: 4. Germline CDR1 is SGHRS and CDR2 is YFSETQ. CDR3 length equals 13 residues. The CDR3, as DNA: TGCGCCAGCAGCTTGGGGACAGGGGTGTTCTACACCTTC. Translated: CASSLGTGVFYTF. The variable domain in full, completed from reference TRBV5-1 and TRBJ1-2, reads KAGVTQTPRYLIKTRGQQVTLSCSPISGHRSVSWYQQTPGQGLQFLFEYFSETQRNKGNFPGRFSGRQFSNSRSEMNVSTLELGDSALYLCASSLGTGVFYTFGSGTRLTVV.

The chain combines TRBV19 with TRBJ2-7, with TRBD1 identical over 7 bases. This CDR3 comprises 15 residues. The germline CDR1 and CDR2 sequences are LNHDA and SQIVND (reference sequence). The J segment lost 2 bases and the V segment lost 5 bases, leaving 9 bases of the junction unmatched. CDR3 nucleotide sequence: TGTGCCAGTAGTGCCGACGGGACAGCCCCCTACGAGCAGTACTTC. Translating gives CASSADGTAPYEQYF.

This clonotype has ten or more counts. The CDR3 sequence: CASSLDRGALNSPLHF. CDR3 coding DNA: TGTGCCAGCAGCTTAGATCGGGGAGCCCTTAATTCACCCCTCCACTTT. The rearrangement joins TRBV11-2 to TRBJ1-6; D is unresolved. This CDR3 contains 16 residues. Looked up from germline, CDR1 is SGHAT and CDR2 is FQNNGV. V was shortened by 0 bases and J by 6 bases, with 12 bases between the two germline ends. Combining the CDR3 with reference TRBV11-2 and TRBJ1-6 gives the whole variable domain EAGVAQSPRYKIIEKRQSVAFWCNPISGHATLYWYQQILGQGPKLLIQFQNNGVVDDSQLPKDRFSAERLKGVDSTLKIQPAKLEDSAVYLCASSLDRGALNSPLHFGNGTRLTVT.